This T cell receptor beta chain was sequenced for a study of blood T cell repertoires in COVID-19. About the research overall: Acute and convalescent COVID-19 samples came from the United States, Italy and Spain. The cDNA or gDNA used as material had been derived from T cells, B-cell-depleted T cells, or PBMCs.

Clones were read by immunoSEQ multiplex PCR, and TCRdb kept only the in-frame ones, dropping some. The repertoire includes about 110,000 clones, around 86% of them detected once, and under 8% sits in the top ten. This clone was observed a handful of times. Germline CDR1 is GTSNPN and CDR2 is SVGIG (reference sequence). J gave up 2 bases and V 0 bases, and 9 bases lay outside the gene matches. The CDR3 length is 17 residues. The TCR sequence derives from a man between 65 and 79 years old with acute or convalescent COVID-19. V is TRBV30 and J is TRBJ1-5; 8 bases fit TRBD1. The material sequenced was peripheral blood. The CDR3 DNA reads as TGTGCCTGGAGTGTACGTGGACAGGGAATAGGCAATCAGCCCCAGCATTTT. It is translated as CAWSVRGQGIGNQPQHF.